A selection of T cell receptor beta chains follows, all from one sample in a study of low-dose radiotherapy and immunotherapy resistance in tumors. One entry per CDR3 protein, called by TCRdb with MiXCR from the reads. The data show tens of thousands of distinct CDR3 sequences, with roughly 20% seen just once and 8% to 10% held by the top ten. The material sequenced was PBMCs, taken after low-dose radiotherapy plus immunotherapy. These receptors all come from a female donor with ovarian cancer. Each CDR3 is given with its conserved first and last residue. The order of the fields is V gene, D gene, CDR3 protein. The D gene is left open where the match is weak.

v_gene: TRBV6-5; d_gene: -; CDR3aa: CASRKDGTSYEQYF
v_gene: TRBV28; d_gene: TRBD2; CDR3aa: CASSLGAGETDTQYF
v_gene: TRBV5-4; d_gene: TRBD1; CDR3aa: CASSLRDRVGEQYF
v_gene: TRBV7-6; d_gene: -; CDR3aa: CASSLGAGFSNQPQHF
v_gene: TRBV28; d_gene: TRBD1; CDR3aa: CASSLTGGWYEQYF
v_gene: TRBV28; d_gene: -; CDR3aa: CASSSASRLGTEAFF
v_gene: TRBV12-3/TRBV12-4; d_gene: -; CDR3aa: CASRLDIYNEQFF
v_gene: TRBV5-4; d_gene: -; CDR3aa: CASSLEGSYGYTF
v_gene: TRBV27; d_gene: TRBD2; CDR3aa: CASTSAAGGNYEQYF
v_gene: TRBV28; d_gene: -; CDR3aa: CASRRSGFSGNTIYF
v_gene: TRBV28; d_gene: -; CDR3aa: CASKDGPHNQPQHF
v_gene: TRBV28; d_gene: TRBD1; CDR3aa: CASSSRWDRLATDTQYF
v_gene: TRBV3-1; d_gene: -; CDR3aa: CASSQDGGQRDTQYF
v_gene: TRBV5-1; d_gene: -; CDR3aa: CASSFQPSAYNEQFF
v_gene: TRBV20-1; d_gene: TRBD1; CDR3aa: CSARWTGAYEQYF
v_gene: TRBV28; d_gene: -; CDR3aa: CASSFPGIGYGYTF
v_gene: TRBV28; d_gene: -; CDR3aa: CASSFEDYEQYF
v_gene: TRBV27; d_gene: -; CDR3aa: CASKNPSGEQYF
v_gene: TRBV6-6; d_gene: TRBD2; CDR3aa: CASTALLAGGSNEQFF
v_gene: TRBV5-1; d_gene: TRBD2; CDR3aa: CASSLGMTSGRENNEQFF
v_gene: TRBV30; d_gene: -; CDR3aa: CAWSDRTTGNTIYF
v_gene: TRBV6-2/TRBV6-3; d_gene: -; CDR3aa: CASSEYQGNQPQHF
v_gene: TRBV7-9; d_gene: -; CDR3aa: CASSLEALSYGYTF
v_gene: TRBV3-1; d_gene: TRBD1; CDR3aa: CASSPRDRATYRELFF
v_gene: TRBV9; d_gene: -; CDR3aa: CASSVGPNSYNEQFF
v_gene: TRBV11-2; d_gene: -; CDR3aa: CASSFGAQETQYF
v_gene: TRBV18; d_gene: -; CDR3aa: CASSPMSTDTQYF
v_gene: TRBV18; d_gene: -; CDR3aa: CASSPPGNPDTQYF
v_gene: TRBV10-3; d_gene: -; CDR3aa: CAIITSGNTIYF
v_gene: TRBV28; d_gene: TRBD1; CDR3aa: CASSRTRQGADTQYF
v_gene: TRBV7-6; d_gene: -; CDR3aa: CASSPTASGANVLTF
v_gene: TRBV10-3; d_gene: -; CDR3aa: CAISSTGHANTEAFF
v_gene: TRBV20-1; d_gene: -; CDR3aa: CSAQDQRDTEAFF
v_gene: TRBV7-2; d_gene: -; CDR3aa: CASKLGLGSSYEQYF
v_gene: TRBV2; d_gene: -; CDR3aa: CASSKGPTGSSYEQYF
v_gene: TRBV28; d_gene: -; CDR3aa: CASSPRTVRPNYGYTF
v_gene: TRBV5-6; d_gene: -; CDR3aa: CASTTSGSSGNTIYF
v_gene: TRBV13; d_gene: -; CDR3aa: CASSLRVSSYNEQFF
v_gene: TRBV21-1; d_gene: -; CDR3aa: CASSKEASGNSPLHF
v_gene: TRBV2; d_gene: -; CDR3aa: CASSTASRNTIYF
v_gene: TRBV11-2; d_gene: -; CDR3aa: CASSLDVFSSGANVLTF
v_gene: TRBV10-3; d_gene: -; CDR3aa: CAIRDRDQSTDTQYF
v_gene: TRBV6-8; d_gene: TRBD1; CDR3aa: CASSVGQGADEQFF
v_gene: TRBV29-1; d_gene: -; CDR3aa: CSVLTDETGELFF
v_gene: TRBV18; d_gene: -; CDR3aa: CASSPQGVNYGYTF
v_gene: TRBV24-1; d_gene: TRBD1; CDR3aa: CATDRGDYNEQFF
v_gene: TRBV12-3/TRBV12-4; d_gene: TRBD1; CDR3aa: CASSRGQGVDEQYF
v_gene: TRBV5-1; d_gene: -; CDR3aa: CASSEMRSSYEQFF
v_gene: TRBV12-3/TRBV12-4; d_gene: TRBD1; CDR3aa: CASSKGTGEQYF
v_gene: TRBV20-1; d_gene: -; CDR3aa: CSARNLYGYTF
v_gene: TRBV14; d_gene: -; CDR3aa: CASSQESRASSEAFF